The source of this T cell receptor beta chain is a study of blood T cell repertoires in COVID-19. Across the whole study: Sites in the United States, Italy and Spain provided acute and convalescent COVID-19 samples. Sources were T cells, B-cell-depleted T cells, or PBMCs; the material itself was cDNA or gDNA.

The CDR3 has 13 amino acids. Germline V gene sequence: CDR1 ENHRY, CDR2 SYGVKD. Between the trimmed V and J ends, which lost 6 bases and 5 bases, there was a span of 13 bases. In the original workflow: By means of reference gene primer amplification, nucleated cell counts were estimated. The repertoire was sequenced with immunoSEQ multiplex PCR; TCRdb's copy has only in-frame clones and lacks some. That table supplies the V and J calls and clone size; D and trimming were determined from the DNA. The sample lists 88,000 or so clones, about 85% occurring once. The sample consisted of peripheral blood. The clonotype originates from a man aged 55 to 70 with acute or convalescent COVID-19. The chain joins TRBV10-3 to TRBJ2-5, with D tentatively TRBD1 (5 bases). In DNA form, the CDR3 reads TGTGCCATCAGGGGGCCAGGGCGGGAGACCCAGTACTTC. It specifies CAIRGPGRETQYF.